One sample yielded the 22 T cell receptor beta chains listed below, sequenced in a study of breast tumors, draining lymph nodes, adjacent tissues. TCRdb reprocessed the multiplex PCR reads via MiXCR and lists one record per CDR3 protein. The sample carries 55,000 to 75,000 distinct CDR3 sequences, around two fifths recorded once. Sequencing input: breast tumor tissue. These receptors were obtained from a female donor with breast cancer. Some clones in this sample may be carry-over from other donors' samples.

This clonotype was counted once. The chain combines TRBV13 with TRBJ2-1, with TRBD1 as a possible D gene (7 bases). CDR1 is PRHDT, CDR2 FYEKMQ, per germline (reference sequence). Deletions cut 4 bases from V and 8 bases from J, with 15 bases between. The length of the CDR3 is 14 residues. The chain's CDR3 is CASSSGGLLYEQFF. CDR3 in DNA: TGTGCCAGCAGCTCAGGGGGACTTTTGTATGAGCAGTTCTTC.

This clonotype was observed a single time. Because the CDR3 is missing its conserved closing phenylalanine or tryptophan, this is likely a read error. The rearrangement links TRBV5-8 to TRBJ2-1; D possibly corresponds to TRBD2 (6 bases). The CDR3 loop spans 16 amino acids. V was cut by 0 bases and J by 2 bases, with 12 bases left in between. The germline CDR1 and CDR2 sequences are SGHTS and YDEGEE. The CDR3 protein is CASSLEGGLPYNEQFL. DNA for the CDR3: TGTGCCAGCAGCTTGGAAGGAGGGCTCCCCTACAATGAGCAGTTCCTC.

J is TRBJ1-6 and V is TRBV2; 7 bases line up with TRBD1. V shed 6 bases and J 10 bases; nucleotides not matched to a gene: 9. Germline CDR1 and CDR2: SNHLY and FYNNEI. The CDR3 has 14 amino acids. The CDR3 nucleotides are TGTGCCAGCAGGGAAAGGGGGCTAAAATCACCCCTCCACTTT. It codes for CASRERGLKSPLHF. The variable domain in full, completed from reference TRBV2 and TRBJ1-6, reads EPEVTQTPSHQVTQMGQEVILRCVPISNHLYFYWYRQILGQKVEFLVSFYNNEISEKSEIFDDQFSVERPDGSNFTLKIRSTKLEDSAMYFCASRERGLKSPLHFGNGTRLTVT.

Many counts were recorded for this clonotype. This rearrangement joins TRBV3-1 to TRBJ1-5, with 7 nucleotides matching TRBD1. Per the germline V gene, CDR1 is LGHDT and CDR2 is YNNKEL (reference sequence). The CDR3 runs 15 residues. V shed 3 bases and J 4 bases; nucleotides not matched to a gene: 6. The CDR3 here is CASSHSGTENQPQHF. CDR3 in DNA: TGTGCCAGCAGCCATTCCGGGACAGAGAATCAGCCCCAGCATTTT.

This clonotype occurred once. The gene calls are TRBV20-1 and TRBJ2-2, with D perhaps matching TRBD2 (6 bases). Germline lookup yields CDR1 DFQATT and CDR2 SNEGSKA (reference sequence). The CDR3 runs 15 residues. Trimming pared 0 bases from V and 1 base from J, leaving 9 bases between. In nucleotides, the CDR3 is TGCAGTGCTAGAGACGTTAGCGGGAACACCGGGGAGCTGTTTTTT. Amino acid sequence: CSARDVSGNTGELFF.

This clonotype has ten or more counts. The V and J genes are TRBV19 and TRBJ2-1, with 11 bases lining up with TRBD2. The ends lost 5 bases at V and 7 bases at J; junction bases unmatched: 10. This CDR3 contains 16 residues. Germline values: CDR1 LNHDA, CDR2 SQIVND (reference sequence). The CDR3 here is CASSSTTSGRTNEQFF. The CDR3 bases are TGTGCCAGTAGTTCCACAACTAGCGGGAGAACGAATGAGCAGTTCTTC.

Only a few counts were recorded for this clonotype. The V and J genes are TRBV19 and TRBJ1-2, with 7 bases that match TRBD1. This CDR3 region has 13 residues. V shed 6 bases and J 7 bases; nucleotides not matched to a gene: 8. Germline V gene lookup returns CDR1 LNHDA and CDR2 SQIVND (reference sequence). The CDR3 DNA reads as TGTGCCAGTAGCCTTACAGGGGTTAGTGGCTACACCTTC. It yields the protein CASSLTGVSGYTF.

This clonotype was detected many times. J is TRBJ1-5 and V is TRBV19, with D uncertain. The CDR3 consists of 14 residues. Trimming cost V 6 bases and J 2 bases, with 11 bases left between them. The germline V gene has CDR1 LNHDA and CDR2 SQIVND (reference sequence). The CDR3 nucleotides read TGTGCCAGTAGGTGGGCAGCTGGCAATCAGCCCCAGCATTTT. Its protein is CASRWAAGNQPQHF.

Concerning this clonotype: This could be a read error, since a much larger clone is one nucleotide away. The chain joins TRBV5-6 to TRBJ1-5, with D hard to call. CDR1 SGHDT and CDR2 YYEEEE come from the germline V gene. The V and J ends lost 0 bases and 6 bases respectively, with 7 bases between them. The CDR3 is 13 amino acids. The CDR3 DNA follows: TGTGCCAGCAGCTTGGGCCAGACTCAGCCCCAGCATTTT. It is translated as CASSLGQTQPQHF.

About this clonotype itself: The missing conserved phenylalanine or tryptophan at the end of this CDR3 makes a read error likely. It is unclear where the CDR3 begins or ends on the DNA, so no DNA is shown, and the CDR3 is as TCRdb lists it. The chain combines TRBV24-1 with TRBJ1-2. Per the germline V gene, CDR1 is KGHDR and CDR2 is SFDVKD. The CDR3 length is 11 residues, termini included. The CDR3: CATNDNYGYTA.

This clonotype has ten or more counts. At one end the junction does not follow the germline gene, possibly because of a read error. The J gene is TRBJ2-5, the V gene TRBV20-1; no firm D call. Germline V CDR1 and CDR2: DFQATT, SNEGSKA (reference sequence). The CDR3 has 11 amino acids. The CDR3 region has the DNA TGCAGTGCTAGAGTTTCTGAGACCCAGTCCTTC. The encoded protein is CSARVSETQSF.

V usage is TRBV7-3 and J usage is TRBJ2-7; 9 bases fit TRBD1. The CDR3 spans 15 residues. The junction had 11 bases not matched to a gene; V was cut back by 8 bases and J by 3 bases. In germline, CDR1 is SGHTA, CDR2 FQGTGA. DNA for the CDR3: TGTGCCAGCGTTATGGTAAGACAGGGGGACTACGAGCAGTACTTC. As protein: CASVMVRQGDYEQYF.

This clonotype was counted at least ten times. The V gene is TRBV7-6, the J gene TRBJ2-6; tentative D call: TRBD1 (5 bases). The V gene's germline CDR1 is SGHVS and CDR2 FNYEAQ. This CDR3 spans 19 amino acids. With 5 bases removed from V and 1 base from J, the gap between germline ends came to 21 bases. The CDR3 reads CASSPSCQGAISGANVLTF. The CDR3 region has the DNA TGTGCCAGCAGCCCGAGTTGTCAGGGCGCTATTTCTGGGGCCAACGTCCTGACTTTC.

The chain is built from TRBV19 and TRBJ1-2; the D is unclear. Trimming stripped 3 bases from V and 2 bases from J, with 10 bases between. Per the germline V gene, CDR1 is LNHDA and CDR2 is SQIVND (reference sequence). This CDR3 is 14 amino acids long. For the CDR3, the DNA is TGTGCCAGTAGTATCCGCAGCAGCAACTATGGCTACACCTTC. Protein product: CASSIRSSNYGYTF. The complete variable domain, with remaining parts taken from reference TRBV19 and TRBJ1-2, reads DGGITQSPKYLFRKEGQNVTLSCEQNLNHDAMYWYRQDPGQGLRLIYYSQIVNDFQKGDIAEGYSVSREKKESFPLTVTSAQKNPTAFYLCASSIRSSNYGYTFGSGTRLTVV.

This clonotype was detected many times. The chain recombines TRBV7-8 with TRBJ2-7; D not certain. This CDR3 contains 13 residues. From germline, CDR1 is SGHVS and CDR2 FQNEAQ. V was pared by 6 bases and J by 2 bases, with 11 bases between. DNA of the CDR3: TGTGCCAGCAGAATGGGCTCAACCTACGAGCAGTACTTC. Translating gives CASRMGSTYEQYF.

This clonotype was found a few times. A much larger clonotype is one base distant, so this may be a read error. V usage is TRBV9 and J usage is TRBJ2-1, with a possible D match to TRBD2 (6 bases). There are 15 residues in the CDR3. Germline CDR1 is SGDLS and CDR2 is YYNGEE. CDR3 DNA sequence: TGTGCCAGCAGCGTCGGTGGGACTCGATACAATGAGCCGTTCTTC. It codes for CASSVGGTRYNEPFF. The variable domain in full, completed from reference TRBV9 and TRBJ2-1, reads DSGVTQTPKHLITATGQRVTLRCSPRSGDLSVYWYQQSLDQGLQFLIQYYNGEERAKGNILERFSAQQFPDLHSELNLSSLELGDSALYFCASSVGGTRYNEPFFGPGTRLTVL.

J is TRBJ2-5 and V is TRBV7-2, with TRBD2 matching over 10 bases. With 6 bases clipped from V and 5 bases from J, the junction kept 6 bases outside the gene matches. The CDR3 loop spans 14 amino acids. Germline V gives CDR1 SGHTA, CDR2 FQGNSA. CDR3 in amino acids: CASSIAGGRETQYF. CDR3 sequence (DNA): TGTGCCAGCAGTATAGCGGGGGGCCGGGAGACCCAGTACTTC.

As regards this clonotype: This may be a read error, as it is one base from a much larger clone. As DNA, the CDR3 is TGTGCCTGCAGTCCTCCGGGACCCACCCAAGAGACCCAGTACTTC. It yields the protein CACSPPGPTQETQYF. The V call is TRBV27, the J call TRBJ2-5, with D possibly called TRBD1 or TRBD2 (5 bases each). Germline values: CDR1 MNHEY, CDR2 SMNVEV (reference sequence). There are 15 residues in the CDR3.

The CDR3: CASSLAGAVSGNTIYF. DNA of the CDR3: TGTGCCAGCAGCCTAGCGGGTGCGGTCTCTGGAAACACCATATATTTT. V and J are TRBV7-3 and TRBJ1-3, with unresolved D. Per the germline V gene, CDR1 is SGHTA and CDR2 is FQGTGA. Trimming took 5 bases from V and 0 from J, leaving 14 bases between them. CDR3 length equals 16 residues.

This clonotype has ten or more counts. A read error may explain this, as a much larger clone is one base away. The V call is TRBV7-8, the J call TRBJ1-5; 8 bases are a match to TRBD1. V was clipped by 6 bases and J by 6 bases; unmatched bases: 10. CDR1 and CDR2 from the germline V gene are SGHVS and FQNEAQ. This CDR3 comprises 15 residues. DNA of the CDR3: TGTGCCAGCAGGCTGACTCAGGGGGCAGGTCAGCCCCAGCATTTT. Amino acids: CASRLTQGAGQPQHF.

The rearrangement joins TRBV28 to TRBJ1-5; D remains ambiguous. The germline V gene has CDR1 MDHEN and CDR2 SYDVKM. The CDR3 runs to 15 residues. Trimming pared 7 bases from V and 0 bases from J, leaving 13 bases between. CDR3 amino acids: CASTQGQYSNQPQHF. The CDR3 DNA reads TGTGCCAGCACTCAAGGGCAGTATAGCAATCAGCCCCAGCATTTT.

This clonotype came up many times. With a much larger clone just one base away, this may be a read error. The chain combines TRBV7-4 with TRBJ2-6; TRBD1 is a possible D gene (5 bases). This CDR3 comprises 15 residues. Germline V gene sequence: CDR1 SGHVT, CDR2 SQSDAQ. CDR3 sequence reads: CASSLWPSGANVLPF. CDR3 DNA sequence: TGTGCCAGCAGCTTATGGCCCTCTGGGGCCAACGTCCTGCCTTTC.